Following are 5 T cell receptor beta chains from one sample sequenced in a study of molecular identifiers for immune sequencing clone quantification. MiXCR, run by TCRdb on the PCR reads, gives a single entry per CDR3 protein. Counted here are 40,000 to 45,000 distinct CDR3 sequences, 15% to 20% occurring once; the ten biggest clones make up less than 1.2%. Sequencing used naive CD8+ T cells from blood, with Jurkat cell RNA spiked in. Subset indicated: FACS-sorted CD8+CD4-CCR7+CD45RA+ naive T cells. The receptors here all came from a human donor in good health. Some libraries in this study had Jurkat cell RNA spiked in.

The chain joins TRBV7-9 to TRBJ2-3, with no clear D. Looked up from germline, CDR1 is SEHNR and CDR2 is FQNEAQ (reference sequence). Trimming cost V 4 bases and J 5 bases, with 13 bases left between them. The CDR3 has 14 residues. This CDR3 is CASSSLETVDTQYF. The CDR3 nucleotides read TGTGCCAGCAGCTCACTCGAAACCGTAGATACGCAGTATTTT. Full variable domain (remainder filled in from reference TRBV7-9 and TRBJ2-3): DTGVSQNPRHKITKRGQNVTFRCDPISEHNRLYWYRQTLGQGPEFLTYFQNEAQLEKSRLLSDRFSAERPKGSFSTLEIQRTEQGDSAMYLCASSSLETVDTQYFGPGTRLTVL.

At least ten counts were recorded for this clonotype. This sequence joins TRBV13 and TRBJ2-2; D remains unclear. CDR3 length: 12 amino acids. V gave up 9 bases and J gave up 4 bases, with 9 bases separating them. Germline-derived CDR1 and CDR2 are PRHDT and FYEKMQ (reference sequence). The chain's CDR3 is CASSVSTGELFF. CDR3 DNA sequence: TGTGCCAGTTCTGTGAGCACCGGGGAGCTGTTTTTT.

In DNA, the CDR3 is TGCGCCAGCAGCCCCGGGACTAGCGGGGGGTTCACAGATACGCAGTATTTT. Translating gives CASSPGTSGGFTDTQYF. The chain recombines TRBV5-1 with TRBJ2-3; 15 bases are a match to TRBD2. The CDR3 contains 17 residues. The J segment lost 2 bases and the V segment lost 4 bases, leaving 5 bases of the junction unmatched. Per the germline V gene, CDR1 is SGHRS and CDR2 is YFSETQ. The variable domain in full, with the rest retrieved from reference TRBV5-1 and TRBJ2-3, is KAGVTQTPRYLIKTRGQQVTLSCSPISGHRSVSWYQQTPGQGLQFLFEYFSETQRNKGNFPGRFSGRQFSNSRSEMNVSTLELGDSALYLCASSPGTSGGFTDTQYFGPGTRLTVL.

Ten or more counts support this clonotype. The chain combines TRBV4-3 with TRBJ2-7; 14 bases agree with TRBD2. V gave up 4 bases and J gave up 2 bases; unmatched junction bases: 4. The CDR3 is made up of 16 amino acids. Per germline, CDR1 LGHNA and CDR2 YSLEER. Here the CDR3 reads CASSPGLAGAAYEQYF. CDR3 nucleotide sequence: TGCGCCAGCAGCCCGGGACTAGCGGGAGCGGCCTACGAGCAGTACTTC.

The sample holds many counts of this clonotype. J is TRBJ2-7 and V is TRBV5-1; no reliable D call. Trimming removed 3 bases from V and 3 bases from J, with 13 bases in between. The CDR3 consists of 14 residues. Germline CDR1 and CDR2: SGHRS and YFSETQ. The CDR3 DNA is TGCGCCAGCAGCTCCGACCCGACGGGCTACGAGCAGTACTTC. As protein: CASSSDPTGYEQYF.